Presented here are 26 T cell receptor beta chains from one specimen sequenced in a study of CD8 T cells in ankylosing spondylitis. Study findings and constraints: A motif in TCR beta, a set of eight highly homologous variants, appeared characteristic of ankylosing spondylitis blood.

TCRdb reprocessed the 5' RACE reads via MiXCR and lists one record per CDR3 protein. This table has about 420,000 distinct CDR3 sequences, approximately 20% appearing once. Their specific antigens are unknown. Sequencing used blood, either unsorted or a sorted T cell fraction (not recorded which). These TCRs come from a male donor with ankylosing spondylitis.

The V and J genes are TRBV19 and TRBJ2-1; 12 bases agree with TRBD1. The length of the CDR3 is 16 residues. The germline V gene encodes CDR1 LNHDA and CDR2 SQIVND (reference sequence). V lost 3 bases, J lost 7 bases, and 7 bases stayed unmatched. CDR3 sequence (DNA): TGTGCCAGTAGTATTCAGGGACAGGGGGCTGTAAATGAGCAGTTCTTC. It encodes CASSIQGQGAVNEQFF. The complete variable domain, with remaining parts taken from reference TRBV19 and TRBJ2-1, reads DGGITQSPKYLFRKEGQNVTLSCEQNLNHDAMYWYRQDPGQGLRLIYYSQIVNDFQKGDIAEGYSVSREKKESFPLTVTSAQKNPTAFYLCASSIQGQGAVNEQFFGPGTRLTVL.

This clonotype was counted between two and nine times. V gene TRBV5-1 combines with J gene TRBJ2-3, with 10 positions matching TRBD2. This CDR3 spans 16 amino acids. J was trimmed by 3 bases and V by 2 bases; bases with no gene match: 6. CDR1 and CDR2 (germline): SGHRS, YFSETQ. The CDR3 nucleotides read TGCGCCAGCAGCTTCATGACTAGCGGGTCGACAGATACGCAGTATTTT. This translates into CASSFMTSGSTDTQYF.

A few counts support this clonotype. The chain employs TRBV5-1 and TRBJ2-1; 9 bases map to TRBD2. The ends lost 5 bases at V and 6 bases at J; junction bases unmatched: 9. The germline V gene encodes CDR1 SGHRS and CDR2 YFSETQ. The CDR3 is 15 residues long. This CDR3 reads CASSIVLAGSNEQFF. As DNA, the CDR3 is TGCGCCAGCAGTATTGTGCTAGCGGGAAGCAATGAGCAGTTCTTC.

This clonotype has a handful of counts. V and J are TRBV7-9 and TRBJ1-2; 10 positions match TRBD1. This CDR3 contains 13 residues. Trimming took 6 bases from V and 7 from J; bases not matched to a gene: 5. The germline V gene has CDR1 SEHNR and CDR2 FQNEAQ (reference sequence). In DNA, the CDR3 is TGTGCCAGCAGGATCGGGACAGGGGTTGGCTACACCTTC. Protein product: CASRIGTGVGYTF.

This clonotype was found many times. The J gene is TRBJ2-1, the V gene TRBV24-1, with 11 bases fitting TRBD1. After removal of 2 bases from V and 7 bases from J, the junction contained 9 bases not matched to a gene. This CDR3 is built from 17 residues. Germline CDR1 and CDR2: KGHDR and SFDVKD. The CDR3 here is CATSDYSGTGGMNEQFF. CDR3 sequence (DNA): TGTGCCACCAGTGATTACTCCGGGACAGGGGGTATGAATGAGCAGTTCTTC.

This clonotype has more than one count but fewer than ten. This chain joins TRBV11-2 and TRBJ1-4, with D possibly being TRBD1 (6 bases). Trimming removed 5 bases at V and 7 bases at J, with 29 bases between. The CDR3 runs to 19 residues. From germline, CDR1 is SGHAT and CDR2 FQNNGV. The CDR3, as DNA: TGTGCCAGCAGCGTCCGAAGGGGGACCCGGGGTTCCCGCAGTGAAAAACTGTTTTTT. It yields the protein CASSVRRGTRGSRSEKLFF. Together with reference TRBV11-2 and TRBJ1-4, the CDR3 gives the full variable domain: EAGVAQSPRYKIIEKRQSVAFWCNPISGHATLYWYQQILGQGPKLLIQFQNNGVVDDSQLPKDRFSAERLKGVDSTLKIQPAKLEDSAVYLCASSVRRGTRGSRSEKLFFGSGTQLSVL.

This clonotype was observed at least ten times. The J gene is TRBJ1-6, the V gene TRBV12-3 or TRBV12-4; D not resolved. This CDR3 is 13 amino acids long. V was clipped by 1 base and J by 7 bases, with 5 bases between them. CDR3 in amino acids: CASSLGHNSPLHF. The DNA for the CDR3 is TGTGCCAGCAGTTTAGGGCACAATTCACCCCTCCACTTT.

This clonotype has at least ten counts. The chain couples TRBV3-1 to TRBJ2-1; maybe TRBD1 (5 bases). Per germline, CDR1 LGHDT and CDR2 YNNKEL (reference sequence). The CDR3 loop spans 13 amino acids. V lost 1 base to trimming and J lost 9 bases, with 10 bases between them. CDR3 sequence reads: CASSQAGQGEQFF. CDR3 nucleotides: TGTGCCAGCAGCCAAGCGGGCCAGGGTGAGCAGTTCTTC.

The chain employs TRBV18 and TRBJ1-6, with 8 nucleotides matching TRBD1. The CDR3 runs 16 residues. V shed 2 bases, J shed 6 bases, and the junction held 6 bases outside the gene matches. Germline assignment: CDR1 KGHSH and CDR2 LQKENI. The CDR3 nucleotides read TGTGCCAGCTCACCAAATTTCGACAGGGGTAATTCACCCCTCCACTTT. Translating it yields CASSPNFDRGNSPLHF.

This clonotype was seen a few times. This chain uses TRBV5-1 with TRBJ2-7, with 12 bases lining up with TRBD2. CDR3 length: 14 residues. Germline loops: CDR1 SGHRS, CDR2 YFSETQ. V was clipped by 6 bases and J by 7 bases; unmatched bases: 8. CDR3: CASTRLAGVDEQYF. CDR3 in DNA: TGCGCCAGCACCAGACTAGCGGGAGTCGATGAGCAGTACTTC.

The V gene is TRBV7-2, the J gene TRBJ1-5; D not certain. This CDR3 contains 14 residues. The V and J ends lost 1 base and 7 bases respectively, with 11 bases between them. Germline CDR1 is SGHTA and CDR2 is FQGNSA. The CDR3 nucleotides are TGTGCCAGCAGCTTAGAACGAGGTTGGCAGCCCCAGCATTTT. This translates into CASSLERGWQPQHF.

CDR3 coding DNA: TGTGCCAGCAGACTCCACAGGGACAGGGGGGGGTTGTTCTTC. Residues: CASRLHRDRGGLFF. This chain connects TRBV6-1 to TRBJ2-1; 11 bases agree with TRBD1. Germline V gives CDR1 MNHNS, CDR2 SASEGT. The CDR3 spans 14 residues. With 6 bases clipped from V and 15 bases from J, the junction kept 13 bases outside the gene matches.

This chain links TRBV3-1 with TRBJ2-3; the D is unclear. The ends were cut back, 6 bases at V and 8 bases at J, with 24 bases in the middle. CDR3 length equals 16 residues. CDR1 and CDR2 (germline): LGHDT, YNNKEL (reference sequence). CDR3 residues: CASSLDALPLWSTQYF. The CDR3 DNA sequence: TGTGCCAGCAGTCTGGACGCTCTCCCGCTGTGGAGTACGCAGTATTTT.

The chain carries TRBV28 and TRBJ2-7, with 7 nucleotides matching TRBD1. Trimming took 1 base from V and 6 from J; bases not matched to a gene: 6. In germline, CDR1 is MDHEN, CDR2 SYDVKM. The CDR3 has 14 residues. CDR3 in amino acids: CASSLSGTVREQYF. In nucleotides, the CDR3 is TGTGCCAGCAGTTTATCCGGGACAGTGCGCGAGCAGTACTTC. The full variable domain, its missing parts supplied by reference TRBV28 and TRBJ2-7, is DVKVTQSSRYLVKRTGEKVFLECVQDMDHENMFWYRQDPGLGLRLIYFSYDVKMKEKGDIPEGYSVSREKKERFSLILESASTNQTSMYLCASSLSGTVREQYFGPGTRLTVT.

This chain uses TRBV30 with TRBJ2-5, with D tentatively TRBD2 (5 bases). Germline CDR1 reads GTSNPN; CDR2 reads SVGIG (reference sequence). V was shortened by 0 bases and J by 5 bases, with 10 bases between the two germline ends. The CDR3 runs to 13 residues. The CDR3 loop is CAWSVVGVETQYF. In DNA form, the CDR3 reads TGTGCCTGGAGTGTAGTGGGAGTGGAGACCCAGTACTTC. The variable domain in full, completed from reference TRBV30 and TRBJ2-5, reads SQTIHQWPATLVQPVGSPLSLECTVEGTSNPNLYWYRQAAGRGLQLLFYSVGIGQISSEVPQNLSASRPQDRQFILSSKKLLLSDSGFYLCAWSVVGVETQYFGPGTRLLVL.

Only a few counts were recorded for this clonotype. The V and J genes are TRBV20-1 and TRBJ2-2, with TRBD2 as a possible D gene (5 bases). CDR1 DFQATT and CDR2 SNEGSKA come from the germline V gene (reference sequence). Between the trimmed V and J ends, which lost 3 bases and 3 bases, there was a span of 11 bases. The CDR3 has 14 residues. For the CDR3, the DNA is TGCAGTGCTAGTTCCGGACTTCACACCGGGGAGCTGTTTTTT. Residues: CSASSGLHTGELFF.

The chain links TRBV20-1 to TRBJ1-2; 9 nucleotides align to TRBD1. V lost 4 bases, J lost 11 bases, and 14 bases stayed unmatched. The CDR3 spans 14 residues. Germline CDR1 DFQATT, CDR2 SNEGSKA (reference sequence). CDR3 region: CSATSQGDRDCYTF. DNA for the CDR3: TGCAGTGCTACTAGTCAAGGGGACAGGGACTGTTACACCTTC.

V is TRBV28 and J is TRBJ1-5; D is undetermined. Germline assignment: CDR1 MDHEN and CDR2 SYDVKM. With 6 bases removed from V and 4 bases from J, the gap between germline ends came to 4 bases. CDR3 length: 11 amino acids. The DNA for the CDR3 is TGTGCCAGCAGGGGGAATCAGCCCCAGCATTTT. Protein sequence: CASRGNQPQHF.

CDR3 sequence reads: CASSPSTSAYYEQYF. CDR3 DNA: TGTGCCAGCAGCCCATCAACTAGCGCATACTACGAGCAGTACTTC. The chain uses TRBV9 and TRBJ2-7; TRBD2 matches 7 bases. The V gene end was trimmed by 4 bases and the J gene end by 3 bases; junction bases not matched to a gene: 10. This CDR3 spans 15 amino acids. Per the germline V gene, CDR1 is SGDLS and CDR2 is YYNGEE.

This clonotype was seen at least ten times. CDR3 protein: CSVDSPFGLAGDYNEQFF. The CDR3 nucleotides are TGCAGCGTGGATAGCCCTTTCGGACTAGCGGGCGACTACAATGAGCAGTTCTTC. The chain is built from TRBV29-1 and TRBJ2-1; 11 positions agree with TRBD2. The CDR3 totals 18 residues. CDR1 and CDR2 (germline): SQVTM, ANQGSEA. J lost 3 bases, V lost 6 bases, and 16 bases had no gene match.

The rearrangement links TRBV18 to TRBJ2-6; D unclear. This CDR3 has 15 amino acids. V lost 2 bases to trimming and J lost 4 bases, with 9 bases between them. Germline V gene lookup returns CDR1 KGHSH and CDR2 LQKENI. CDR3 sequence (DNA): TGTGCCAGCTCACCATCCGGATCCGGGGCCAACGTCCTGACTTTC. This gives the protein CASSPSGSGANVLTF.

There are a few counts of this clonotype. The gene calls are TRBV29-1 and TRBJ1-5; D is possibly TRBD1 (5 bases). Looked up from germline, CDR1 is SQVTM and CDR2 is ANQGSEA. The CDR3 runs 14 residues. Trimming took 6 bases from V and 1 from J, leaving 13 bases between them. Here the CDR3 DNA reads TGCAGCGTATCAGGAGGGGCCAGCAATCAGCCCCAGCATTTT. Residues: CSVSGGASNQPQHF.

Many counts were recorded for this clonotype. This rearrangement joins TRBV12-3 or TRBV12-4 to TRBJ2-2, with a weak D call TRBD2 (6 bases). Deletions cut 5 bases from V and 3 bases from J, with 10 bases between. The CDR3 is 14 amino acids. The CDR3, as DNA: TGTGCCAGCAGTGCCGGACTACACACCGGGGAGCTGTTTTTT. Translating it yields CASSAGLHTGELFF.

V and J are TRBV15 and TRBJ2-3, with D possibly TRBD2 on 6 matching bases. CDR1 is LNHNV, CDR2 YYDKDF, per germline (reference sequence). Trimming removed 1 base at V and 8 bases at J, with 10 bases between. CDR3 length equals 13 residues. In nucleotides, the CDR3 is TGTGCCACCAGCAGAGGCAAGGAGGGTACGCAGTATTTT. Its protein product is CATSRGKEGTQYF.

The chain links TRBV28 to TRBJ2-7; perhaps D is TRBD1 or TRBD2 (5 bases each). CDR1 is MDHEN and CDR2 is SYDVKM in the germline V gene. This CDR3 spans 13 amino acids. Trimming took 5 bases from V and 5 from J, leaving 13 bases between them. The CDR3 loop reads CASSTRGFHEQYF. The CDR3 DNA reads TGTGCCAGCAGTACGAGGGGTTTCCACGAGCAGTACTTC.

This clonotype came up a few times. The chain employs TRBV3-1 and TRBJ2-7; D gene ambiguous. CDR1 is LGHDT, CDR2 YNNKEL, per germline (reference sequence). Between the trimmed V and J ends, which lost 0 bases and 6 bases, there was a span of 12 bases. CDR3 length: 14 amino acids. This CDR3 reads CASSQDPLRAEQYF. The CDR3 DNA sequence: TGTGCCAGCAGCCAAGACCCCCTACGGGCCGAGCAGTACTTC.